This T cell receptor (beta chain) is drawn from a study of blood T cell repertoires in COVID-19. Overall study: Donors in the United States, Italy and Spain gave samples during acute or convalescent COVID-19.

In the authors' methods: How many nucleated cells were present was estimated from reference gene primer amplification. Clones were sequenced by immunoSEQ multiplex PCR, and TCRdb holds only the in-frame ones, with some missing. The V and J calls and the clone size are those of that table, but D and trimming were determined from the DNA. This sample has around 190,000 clones, with 86% found just once. All enrollees were about 18 to 89 years old and from roughly 22 US areas. This clone was picked up one time. This receptor was taken from a man aged 35-49 years with acute COVID-19. Source material: PBMCs or T cells enriched from blood (not recorded which).

For the CDR3, the DNA is TGTGCCAGCTCAGCCGACCAAATACCGGGGAATGGCTACACCTTC. Residues: CASSADQIPGNGYTF. The chain is built from TRBV18 and TRBJ1-2; no clear D gene. This CDR3 is built from 15 residues. The germline gives CDR1 KGHSH, CDR2 LQKENI. Trimming left V 5 bases short and J 6 bases short, with 19 bases between.